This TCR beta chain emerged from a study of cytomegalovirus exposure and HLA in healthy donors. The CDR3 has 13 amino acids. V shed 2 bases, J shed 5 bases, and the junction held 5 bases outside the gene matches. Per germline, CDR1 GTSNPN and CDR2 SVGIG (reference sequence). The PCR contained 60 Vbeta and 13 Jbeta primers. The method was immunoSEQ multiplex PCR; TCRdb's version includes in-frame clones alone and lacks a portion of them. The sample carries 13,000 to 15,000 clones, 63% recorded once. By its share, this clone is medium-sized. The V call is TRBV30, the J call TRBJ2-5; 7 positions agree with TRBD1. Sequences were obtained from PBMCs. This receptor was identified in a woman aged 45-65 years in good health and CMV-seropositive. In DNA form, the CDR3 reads TGTGCCTGGAGTCAGGGGGAGTGGGAGACCCAGTACTTC. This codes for CAWSQGEWETQYF.